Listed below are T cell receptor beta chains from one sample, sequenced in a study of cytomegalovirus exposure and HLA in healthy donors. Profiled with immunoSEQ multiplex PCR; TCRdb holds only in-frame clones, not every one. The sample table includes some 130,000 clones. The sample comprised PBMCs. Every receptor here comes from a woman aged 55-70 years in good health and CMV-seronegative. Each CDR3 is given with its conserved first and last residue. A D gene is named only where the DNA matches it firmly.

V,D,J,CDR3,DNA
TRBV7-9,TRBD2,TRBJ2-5,CASSTRLAGAETQYF,TGTGCCAGCAGCACTCGACTAGCGGGGGCGGAGACCCAGTACTTC
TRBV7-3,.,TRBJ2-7,CASSLTGQGYEQYF,TGTGCCAGCAGCTTAACAGGACAAGGTTACGAGCAGTACTTC
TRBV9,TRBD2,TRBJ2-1,CASSVDNSGSYNEQFF,TGTGCCAGCAGCGTAGATAATAGCGGGAGTTACAATGAGCAGTTCTTC
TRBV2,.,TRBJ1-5,CASSEAPAGQPQHF,TGTGCCAGCAGTGAAGCCCCGGCGGGGCAGCCCCAGCATTTT
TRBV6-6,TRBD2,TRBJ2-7,CASRGLAGESYEQYF,TGTGCCAGCAGGGGACTAGCGGGAGAAAGCTACGAGCAGTACTTC
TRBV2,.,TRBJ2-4,CASSMGGAVAIQYF,TGTGCCAGCAGTATGGGGGGGGCCGTGGCCATTCAGTACTTC
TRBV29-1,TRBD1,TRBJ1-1,CSVELGTGAEAFF,TGCAGCGTTGAGCTGGGGACAGGGGCTGAAGCTTTCTTT
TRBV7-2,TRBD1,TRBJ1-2,CASSSQGTGSYGYTF,TGTGCCAGCAGCTCACAAGGGACAGGGTCATATGGCTACACCTTC
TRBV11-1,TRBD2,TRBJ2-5,CASSLSAGAGETQYF,TGTGCCAGCAGCTTATCAGCGGGGGCTGGGGAGACCCAGTACTTC
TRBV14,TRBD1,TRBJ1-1,CASSRQGGMVRGTEAFF,TGTGCCAGCAGCCGACAGGGGGGTATGGTCCGAGGTACTGAAGCTTTCTTT
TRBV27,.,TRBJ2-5,CASSSLPGWETQYF,TGTGCCAGCAGTTCCCTCCCGGGGTGGGAGACCCAGTACTTC
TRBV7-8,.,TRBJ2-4,CASSLGQIKNIQYF,TGTGCCAGCAGCTTGGGGCAGATCAAAAACATTCAGTACTTC
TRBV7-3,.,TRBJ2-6,CASSPTTGANVLTF,TGTGCCAGCAGCCCTACCACCGGGGCCAACGTCCTGACTTTC
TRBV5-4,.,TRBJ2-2,CASSFQAGSGELFF,TGTGCCAGCAGCTTTCAAGCAGGGTCCGGGGAGCTGTTTTTT
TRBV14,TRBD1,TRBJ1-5,CASSQGQDQPQHF,TGTGCCAGCAGCCAGGGACAGGATCAGCCCCAGCATTTT
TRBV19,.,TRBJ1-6,CASSPPPRGFNSPLHF,TGTGCCAGTAGTCCCCCCCCGCGGGGATTCAATTCACCCCTCCACTTT
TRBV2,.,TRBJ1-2,CASGRGRDYGYTF,TGTGCCAGCGGACGGGGTAGGGACTATGGCTACACCTTC
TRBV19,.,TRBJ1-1,CASLYIGMEGTEAFF,TGTGCCAGTCTTTATATCGGCATGGAGGGCACTGAAGCTTTCTTT
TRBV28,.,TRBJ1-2,CASSFSMGVYGYTF,TGTGCCAGCAGTTTCTCTATGGGAGTCTATGGCTACACCTTC
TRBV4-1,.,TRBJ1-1,CASSFRTGMNTEAFF,TGCGCCAGCAGCTTCCGCACCGGGATGAACACTGAAGCTTTCTTT
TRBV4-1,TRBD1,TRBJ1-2,CASRPADGTGPPNYGYTF,TGCGCCAGCAGACCAGCGGACGGGACAGGGCCTCCTAACTATGGCTACACCTTC
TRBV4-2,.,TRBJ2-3,CASSQEATDTQYF,TGTGCCAGCAGCCAAGAAGCTACCGATACGCAGTATTTT
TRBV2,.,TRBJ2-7,CASVGGNYEQYF,TGTGCCAGTGTTGGAGGGAACTACGAGCAGTACTTC
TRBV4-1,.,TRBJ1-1,CASSQARGSKDTEAFF,TGCGCCAGCAGCCAAGCACGGGGGAGTAAGGACACCGAAGCTTTCTTT